Presented here are 5 T cell receptor beta chains from one specimen sequenced in a study of blood T cell repertoires in COVID-19. Some clones are missing from TCRdb's copy, which holds only in-frame ones; the method was immunoSEQ multiplex PCR. Among under 35,000 clones listed, about 90% were seen once. The sample taken for sequencing was peripheral blood. The receptor source for this set is a human donor in a cohort sampled during active COVID-19.

V usage is TRBV7-2 and J usage is TRBJ2-5; weak D call: TRBD2 (6 bases). The germline V gene has CDR1 SGHTA and CDR2 FQGNSA. The CDR3 spans 15 residues. V was clipped by 3 bases and J by 5 bases, with 16 bases between them. The CDR3 loop is CASSLAGLAGETQYF. CDR3 nucleotides: TGTGCCAGCAGCTTGGCAGGCTTGGCGGGGGAGACCCAGTACTTC.

This chain uses TRBV11-3 with TRBJ2-5, with a possible D match to TRBD2 (6 bases). The germline CDR1 and CDR2 sequences are SGHNT and YENEEA. Trimming removed 3 bases at V and 5 bases at J, with 10 bases between. The CDR3 covers 13 residues. CDR3 DNA: TGTGCCAGCAGCTTGGGGGGTCTGGAGACCCAGTACTTC. Protein product: CASSLGGLETQYF. Combining the CDR3 with reference TRBV11-3 and TRBJ2-5 gives the whole variable domain EAGVVQSPRYKIIEKKQPVAFWCNPISGHNTLYWYLQNLGQGPELLIRYENEEAVDDSQLPKDRFSAERLKGVDSTLKIQPAELGDSAVYLCASSLGGLETQYFGPGTRLLVL.

V is TRBV7-6 and J is TRBJ2-2, with D unclear. V lost 1 base and J 4 bases, leaving 16 bases between the germline ends. CDR3 length: 17 amino acids. Looked up from germline, CDR1 is SGHVS and CDR2 is FNYEAQ. CDR3 region: CASSLVLPQAVTGELFF. The CDR3 region has the DNA TGTGCCAGCAGCTTAGTACTTCCGCAGGCCGTCACCGGGGAGCTGTTTTTT.

J is TRBJ2-1 and V is TRBV20-1; D not resolved. CDR1 DFQATT and CDR2 SNEGSKA come from the germline V gene (reference sequence). V gave up 5 bases and J gave up 9 bases, with 11 bases separating them. The CDR3 length is 11 residues. The CDR3 DNA reads TGCAGTGCTCGTCCTTCTATTGAGCAGTTCTTC. This translates into CSARPSIEQFF.

J is TRBJ1-2 and V is TRBV28; 7 bases align to TRBD1. CDR3 size: 15 residues. CDR1 and CDR2 (germline): MDHEN, SYDVKM. Trimming took 3 bases from V and 4 from J; bases not matched to a gene: 8. The CDR3 DNA sequence: TGTGCCAGCAGTTTGGGGACAGCGTCGTCCTATGGCTACACCTTC. This translates into CASSLGTASSYGYTF.